This T cell receptor (beta chain) is drawn from a study of blood T cells in healthy people across ages. Isolated per sample were at least 7 million PBMCs. V was trimmed by 5 bases and J by 2 bases, leaving 22 bases between them. The CDR3 runs to 18 residues. Germline V gene lookup returns CDR1 SGHTA and CDR2 FQGNSA. This clonotype appeared a few times. Primers used in a second PCR of about 6 to 11 cycles were a sample-barcoded 5' primer and a J-beta primer mix. Each CDR3 protein gets one entry after TCRdb re-called the 5' RACE reads with MiXCR. The data contain just under 550,000 distinct CDR3 sequences, around 24% of them seen just once; the ten biggest clones take up around 10%. The same data also went into a second study, on T cells of mothers and their children. From that study: There were over 8.5 million TCR beta CDR3 reads from each mother and several million from each child.

The chain employs TRBV7-2 and TRBJ1-5; maybe TRBD1 (5 bases). Input material: blood. This TCR was recovered from a boy between 10 and 17 years old in good health. The chain's CDR3 is CASSLLAGQGERNQPQHF. The DNA for the CDR3 is TGTGCCAGCAGCCTCTTAGCGGGGCAGGGCGAGCGCAATCAGCCCCAGCATTTT. Together with reference TRBV7-2 and TRBJ1-5, the CDR3 gives the full variable domain: GAGVSQSPSNKVTEKGKDVELRCDPISGHTALYWYRQSLGQGLEFLIYFQGNSAPDKSGLPSDRFSAERTGGSVSTLTIQRTQQEDSAVYLCASSLLAGQGERNQPQHFGDGTRLSIL.